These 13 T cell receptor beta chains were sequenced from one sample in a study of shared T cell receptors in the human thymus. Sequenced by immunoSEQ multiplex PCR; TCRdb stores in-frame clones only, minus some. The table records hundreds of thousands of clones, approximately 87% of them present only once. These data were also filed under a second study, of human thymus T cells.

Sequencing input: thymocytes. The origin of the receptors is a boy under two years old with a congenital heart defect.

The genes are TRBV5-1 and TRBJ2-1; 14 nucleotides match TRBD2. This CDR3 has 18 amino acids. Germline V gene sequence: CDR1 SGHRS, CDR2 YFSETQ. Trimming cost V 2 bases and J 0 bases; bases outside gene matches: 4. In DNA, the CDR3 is TGCGCCAGCAGCTTTGGACTAGCGGGAGGCAACTCCTACAATGAGCAGTTCTTC. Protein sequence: CASSFGLAGGNSYNEQFF.

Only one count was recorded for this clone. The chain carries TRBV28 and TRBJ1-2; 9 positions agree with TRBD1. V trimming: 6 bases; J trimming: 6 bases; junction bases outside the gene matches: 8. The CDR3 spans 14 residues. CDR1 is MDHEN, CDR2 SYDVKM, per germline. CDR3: CASSPKTGGDGYTF. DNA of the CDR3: TGTGCCAGCAGCCCCAAAACAGGGGGCGATGGCTACACCTTC.

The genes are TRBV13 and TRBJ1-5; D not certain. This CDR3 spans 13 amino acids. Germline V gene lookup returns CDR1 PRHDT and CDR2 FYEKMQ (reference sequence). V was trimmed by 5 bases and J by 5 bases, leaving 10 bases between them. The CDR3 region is CASSQNEDQPQHF. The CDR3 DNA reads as TGTGCCAGCAGCCAGAATGAGGATCAGCCCCAGCATTTT.

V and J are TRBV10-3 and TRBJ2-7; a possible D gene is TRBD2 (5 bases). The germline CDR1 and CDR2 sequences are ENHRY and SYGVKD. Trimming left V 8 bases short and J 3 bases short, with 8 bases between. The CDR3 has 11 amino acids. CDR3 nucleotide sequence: TGTGCCATCGGACTTGTCTACGAGCAGTACTTC. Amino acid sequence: CAIGLVYEQYF.

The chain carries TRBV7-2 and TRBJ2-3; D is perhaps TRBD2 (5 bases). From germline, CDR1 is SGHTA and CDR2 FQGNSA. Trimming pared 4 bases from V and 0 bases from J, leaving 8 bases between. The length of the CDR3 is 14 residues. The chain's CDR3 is CASSSRTSTDTQYF. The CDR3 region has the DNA TGTGCCAGCAGCTCCAGGACTAGCACAGATACGCAGTATTTT.

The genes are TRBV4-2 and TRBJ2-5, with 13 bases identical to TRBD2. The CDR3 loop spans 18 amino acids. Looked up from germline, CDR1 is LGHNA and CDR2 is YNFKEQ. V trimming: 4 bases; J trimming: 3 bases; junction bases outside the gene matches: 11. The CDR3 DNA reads TGTGCCAGCAGCCCCGACCACACTAGCGGGGGGGGAGAAGAGACCCAGTACTTC. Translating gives CASSPDHTSGGGEETQYF.

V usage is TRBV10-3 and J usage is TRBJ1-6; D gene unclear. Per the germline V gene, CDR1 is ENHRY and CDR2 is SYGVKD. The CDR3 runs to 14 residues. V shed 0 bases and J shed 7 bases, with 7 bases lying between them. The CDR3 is CAISESVGNSPLHF. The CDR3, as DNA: TGTGCCATCAGTGAGTCTGTCGGGAATTCACCCCTCCACTTT.

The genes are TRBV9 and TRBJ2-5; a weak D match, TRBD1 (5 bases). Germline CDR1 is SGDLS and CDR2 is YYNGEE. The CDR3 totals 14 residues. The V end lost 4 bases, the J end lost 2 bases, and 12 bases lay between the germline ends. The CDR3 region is CASSLGARQETQYF. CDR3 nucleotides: TGTGCCAGCAGCCTTGGGGCGCGGCAAGAGACCCAGTACTTC.

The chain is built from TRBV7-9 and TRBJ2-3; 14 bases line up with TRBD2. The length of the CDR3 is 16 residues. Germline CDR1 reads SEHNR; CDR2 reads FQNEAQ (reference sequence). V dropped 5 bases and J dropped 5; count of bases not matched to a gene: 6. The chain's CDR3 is CASSLRTSGGKDTQYF. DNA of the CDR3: TGTGCCAGCAGCCTGCGGACTAGCGGGGGGAAAGATACGCAGTATTTT.

The CDR3 sequence: CASSHLKRAGANVLTF. For the CDR3, the DNA is TGTGCCAGCAGCCATTTGAAGCGAGCTGGGGCCAACGTCCTGACTTTC. This chain connects TRBV14 to TRBJ2-6; D not certain. The CDR3 is made up of 16 amino acids. Germline assignment: CDR1 SGHDN and CDR2 FVKESK. V was cut by 3 bases and J by 2 bases, with 11 bases left in between.

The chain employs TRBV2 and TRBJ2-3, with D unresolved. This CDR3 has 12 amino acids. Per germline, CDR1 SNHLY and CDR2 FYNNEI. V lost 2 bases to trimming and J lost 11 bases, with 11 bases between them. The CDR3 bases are TGTGCCAGCAGTGAACTATGGTCTTGGCAGTATTTT. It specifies CASSELWSWQYF.

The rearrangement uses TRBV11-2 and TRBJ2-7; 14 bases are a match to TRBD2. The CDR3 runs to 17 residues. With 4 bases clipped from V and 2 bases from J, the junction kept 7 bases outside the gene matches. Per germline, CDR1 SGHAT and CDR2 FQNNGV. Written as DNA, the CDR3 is TGTGCCAGCAGCTCGGGACTAGCGGGGGCCTACCCCTACGAGCAGTACTTC. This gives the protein CASSSGLAGAYPYEQYF.

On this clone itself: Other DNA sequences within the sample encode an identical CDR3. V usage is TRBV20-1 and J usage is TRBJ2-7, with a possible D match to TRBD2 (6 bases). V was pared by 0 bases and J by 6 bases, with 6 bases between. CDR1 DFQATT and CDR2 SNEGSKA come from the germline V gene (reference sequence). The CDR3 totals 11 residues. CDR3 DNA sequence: TGCAGTGCTAGAGAGGGGGGCGAGCAGTACTTC. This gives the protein CSAREGGEQYF.